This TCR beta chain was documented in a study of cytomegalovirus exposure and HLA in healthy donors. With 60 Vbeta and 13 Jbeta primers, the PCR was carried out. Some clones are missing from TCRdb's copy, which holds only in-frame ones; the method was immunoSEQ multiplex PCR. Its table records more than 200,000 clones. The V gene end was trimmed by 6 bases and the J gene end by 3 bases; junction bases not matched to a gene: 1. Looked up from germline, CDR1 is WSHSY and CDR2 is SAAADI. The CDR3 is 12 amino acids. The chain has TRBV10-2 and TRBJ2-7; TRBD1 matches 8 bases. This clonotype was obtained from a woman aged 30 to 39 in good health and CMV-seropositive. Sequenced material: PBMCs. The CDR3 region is CASRTGVYEQYF. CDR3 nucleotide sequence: TGCGCCAGCAGGACAGGGGTCTACGAGCAGTACTTC.